This T cell receptor (beta chain) comes out of a study of cytomegalovirus exposure and HLA in healthy donors. Overall study context: Earlier sequencing of around 190 million T cells yielded around 100 million unique TCR beta sequences.

Notes on this clone: As yet, its antigen is unknown.

The PCR employed 60 Vbeta primers together with 13 Jbeta primers. Measured with immunoSEQ multiplex PCR; TCRdb has only the in-frame clones, and not every one. The repertoire has around 120,000 clones, approximately 68% of them found once; the top ten carry around 1.6%. The CDR3 consists of 16 residues. The germline V and J ends were trimmed by 3 bases and 1 base, with 13 bases remaining between them. CDR1 is LNHDA, CDR2 SQIVND, per germline (reference sequence). Broader study findings: CMV serostatus was the sole immune exposure data available. Accounts indicate the classifier identified cytomegalovirus status with strong specificity and sensitivity.

The sequenced sample consisted of PBMCs. This TCR derives from a man aged 30 to 45 in good health and CMV-seropositive. This chain links TRBV19 with TRBJ1-5, with D maybe TRBD1 (5 bases). The CDR3 nucleotides are TGTGCCAGTAGTATTCCGAGATACAGGAGCAATCAGCCCCAGCATTTT. Translated: CASSIPRYRSNQPQHF.